This TCR beta chain comes out of a study of tumor-infiltrating lymphocytes in primary liver carcinoma. Across the study: Patients' primary liver carcinoma was surgically resected. There were roughly 3.5 to 7.5 million productive TCRbeta reads per sample, a yield similar across tissue types. The study included patients who were men and women aged 30 to 69 years.

Germline DNA was extracted alongside blood RNA, which was obtained from unsorted whole blood. Findings and limits, study-wide: Tumor-adjacent and tumor-blood pairs showed less overlap than tumor region pairs.

With around 490 ng total RNA as template and a constant-region primer, TCR beta cDNA was made. TCR beta libraries came from three nested multiplex PCR rounds using slightly modified ARM-PCR. TCRdb called the multiplex PCR reads again in MiXCR, with one record for every CDR3 protein. The top ten clones hold under 7.5% of a sample with nearly 200,000 distinct CDR3 sequences, less than 75% of them seen once. Concerning this clonotype: Its target is not known. At one boundary the junction diverges from the germline segment, which might be a read error.

The receptor was derived from a woman aged 60-75 years with primary liver carcinoma and hepatitis B virus infection. The sample taken for sequencing was peripheral blood.

The CDR3 sequence: CTSSRRQGGNQPQHF. The CDR3, as DNA: TGTACCAGCAGCCGTAGACAGGGGGGCAATCAGCCCCAGCATTTT. V gene TRBV6-6 combines with J gene TRBJ1-5, with TRBD1 identical over 9 bases. Germline V gene lookup returns CDR1 MNHNY and CDR2 SVGAGI (reference sequence). This CDR3 contains 15 residues.